Following are 20 T cell receptor beta chains from one sample sequenced in a study of shared clonotypes between healthy human individuals. The naive CD8 population came from CD45RO-negative cells selected for CCR7, without terminally differentiated effector memory CD45RA+ cells. Measured with immunoSEQ multiplex PCR; TCRdb has only the in-frame clones, and not every one. The table lists about 1,900,000 clones, roughly 95% of them singletons, with more than 0.95% in the top ten. The sequencing sample was made of naive CD8+ T cells sorted from blood. The origin of the receptors is a man between 18 and 35 years old in good health.

The chain employs TRBV5-8 and TRBJ2-1; no clear D gene. The CDR3 totals 14 residues. Germline V CDR1 and CDR2: SGHTS, YDEGEE. V lost 0 bases to trimming and J lost 2 bases, with 6 bases between them. CDR3 sequence (DNA): TGTGCCAGCAGCTTGGGCAGAGCCTACAATGAGCAGTTCTTC. Residues: CASSLGRAYNEQFF.

In the case of this clone: Other nucleotide sequences in the sample specify the same CDR3. CDR3 bases: TGTGCCAGCAGCGTCGGGACAGGGGGCCTCTACGAGCAGTACTTC. It encodes CASSVGTGGLYEQYF. This rearrangement joins TRBV9 to TRBJ2-7; 12 bases fit TRBD1. The CDR3 has 15 amino acids. From germline, CDR1 is SGDLS and CDR2 YYNGEE. J gave up 3 bases and V 2 bases, and 3 bases lay outside the gene matches.

The V gene is TRBV10-3, the J gene TRBJ2-7; TRBD1 agrees at 10 bases. The junction had 5 bases not matched to a gene; V was cut back by 6 bases and J by 0 bases. Germline assignment: CDR1 ENHRY and CDR2 SYGVKD. This CDR3 comprises 15 residues. DNA of the CDR3: TGTGCCATCAGCCCGGGACAGGGGACCTCCTACGAGCAGTACTTC. This sequence encodes CAISPGQGTSYEQYF.

The V and J genes are TRBV20-1 and TRBJ2-3; D call uncertain. Germline V gene lookup returns CDR1 DFQATT and CDR2 SNEGSKA (reference sequence). The CDR3 length is 10 residues. Between the trimmed V and J ends, which lost 5 bases and 5 bases, there was a span of 5 bases. CDR3 nucleotides: TGCAGTGCTTCTAGAGATACGCAGTATTTT. It translates to CSASRDTQYF.

V gene TRBV7-9 combines with J gene TRBJ2-7, with D perhaps assigned TRBD1 or TRBD2 (5 bases each). V lost 5 bases and J lost 2, with 13 bases in between. Germline V CDR1 and CDR2: SEHNR, FQNEAQ (reference sequence). There are 14 residues in the CDR3. CDR3: CASSAWDGPYEQYF. The CDR3 DNA sequence: TGTGCCAGCAGCGCCTGGGACGGGCCCTACGAGCAGTACTTC.

The V gene is TRBV6-6, the J gene TRBJ2-1; 11 positions agree with TRBD2. From germline, CDR1 is MNHNY and CDR2 SVGAGI (reference sequence). Germline trimming cut 5 bases from V and 0 bases from J; bases unmatched to any gene: 3. CDR3 length: 16 residues. The DNA of the CDR3 is TGTGCCAGCAGTATTGGGACTAGCGGCTCCTACAATGAGCAGTTCTTC. Its translation: CASSIGTSGSYNEQFF.

This chain joins TRBV11-2 and TRBJ1-2; D might be TRBD1 (5 bases). With 0 bases removed from V and 8 bases from J, the gap between germline ends came to 13 bases. The CDR3 is 14 residues long. Germline V gene sequence: CDR1 SGHAT, CDR2 FQNNGV. The CDR3 DNA reads TGTGCCAGCAGCTTAGAGTTAGGGCAGGGCGGCTACACCTTC. Translating it yields CASSLELGQGGYTF.

The rearrangement joins TRBV6-6 to TRBJ2-2; 8 nucleotides agree with TRBD2. This CDR3 region has 16 residues. Unmatched junction bases numbered 2, after V lost 0 bases and J lost 2 bases. Germline loops: CDR1 MNHNY, CDR2 SVGAGI (reference sequence). The chain's CDR3 is CASSYSSGGNTGELFF. The CDR3 nucleotides are TGTGCCAGCAGTTACTCAAGCGGGGGAAACACCGGGGAGCTGTTTTTT.

This rearrangement joins TRBV6-1 to TRBJ2-5; no clear D gene. Germline lookup yields CDR1 MNHNS and CDR2 SASEGT. The CDR3 loop spans 16 amino acids. Trimming took off 4 bases at V and 11 bases at J, with 26 bases between the two ends. CDR3 loop: CASSASVYGGALEQYF. As DNA, the CDR3 is TGTGCCAGCAGTGCGTCCGTTTATGGCGGAGCCTTGGAGCAGTACTTC.

CDR3 DNA: TGTGCCAGCAGCTTCGCGGCAGAAGAGACCCAGTACTTC. This encodes CASSFAAEETQYF. The gene calls are TRBV5-6 and TRBJ2-5, with unresolved D. The V gene's germline CDR1 is SGHDT and CDR2 YYEEEE. V dropped 2 bases and J dropped 3 bases, with 8 bases sitting between them. The CDR3 consists of 13 residues.

As concerns this clone: Distinct nucleotide sequences in the sample also encode this CDR3. V and J are TRBV27 and TRBJ2-7; D gene uncertain. This CDR3 has 12 residues. Trimming cost V 6 bases and J 1 base, with 7 bases left between them. CDR1 is MNHEY, CDR2 SMNVEV, per germline (reference sequence). This CDR3 is CASSPSSYEQYF. For the CDR3, the DNA is TGTGCCAGCAGCCCGAGTTCCTACGAGCAGTACTTC.

As regards this clone: The same CDR3 also results from other DNA sequences found in this sample. The rearrangement links TRBV28 to TRBJ1-1; D gene ambiguous. The CDR3 totals 14 residues. The germline CDR1 and CDR2 sequences are MDHEN and SYDVKM. V gave up 2 bases and J gave up 0 bases, with 7 bases separating them. CDR3 loop: CASSLTVMNTEAFF. The CDR3 nucleotides read TGTGCCAGCAGTTTAACAGTCATGAACACTGAAGCTTTCTTT.

This clone was recorded only once. The chain joins TRBV28 to TRBJ1-5; TRBD1 matches at 9 bases. This CDR3 is built from 18 residues. Germline loops: CDR1 MDHEN, CDR2 SYDVKM. After removal of 4 bases from V and 6 bases from J, the junction contained 16 bases not matched to a gene. The CDR3 loop reads CASSSELAGTGMSQPQHF. The CDR3 nucleotides read TGTGCCAGCAGTTCTGAACTAGCCGGGACAGGGATGAGTCAGCCCCAGCATTTT.

The rearrangement uses TRBV27 and TRBJ1-2; D is uncertain. This CDR3 contains 16 residues. V was shortened by 0 bases and J by 0 bases, with 11 bases between the two germline ends. Germline assignment: CDR1 MNHEY and CDR2 SMNVEV (reference sequence). The CDR3 is CASSLSPPASNYGYTF. In nucleotides, the CDR3 is TGTGCCAGCAGTTTATCTCCTCCAGCTTCTAACTATGGCTACACCTTC.

V and J are TRBV10-2 and TRBJ1-4; D uncertain. Trimming pared 3 bases from V and 7 bases from J, leaving 3 bases between. The CDR3 has 11 amino acids. CDR1 is WSHSY, CDR2 SAAADI, per germline. The CDR3 sequence: CASSEGEKLFF. The CDR3 nucleotides read TGCGCCAGCAGTGAAGGTGAAAAACTGTTTTTT.

In this sample, this clone turned up a few times. The chain recombines TRBV4-1 with TRBJ2-2, with 8 nucleotides matching TRBD2. V lost 0 bases to trimming and J lost 5 bases; unmatched junction nucleotides: 5. Germline V CDR1 and CDR2: MGHRA, YSYEKL. This CDR3 has 16 amino acids. The CDR3 DNA is TGCGCCAGCAGCCAAGATCCAGCGGGAGTAACCGGGGAGCTGTTTTTT. This codes for CASSQDPAGVTGELFF.

The chain joins TRBV7-9 to TRBJ2-1; TRBD2 matches 8 bases. Germline lookup yields CDR1 SEHNR and CDR2 FQNEAQ (reference sequence). The CDR3 spans 15 residues. J gave up 10 bases and V 0 bases, and 8 bases lay outside the gene matches. The CDR3 sequence: CASSLASGSTLEQFF. The CDR3 region has the DNA TGTGCCAGCAGCTTAGCCAGCGGGAGTACGCTAGAGCAGTTCTTC. Together with reference TRBV7-9 and TRBJ2-1, the CDR3 gives the full variable domain: DTGVSQNPRHKITKRGQNVTFRCDPISEHNRLYWYRQTLGQGPEFLTYFQNEAQLEKSRLLSDRFSAERPKGSFSTLEIQRTEQGDSAMYLCASSLASGSTLEQFFGPGTRLTVL.

The V and J genes are TRBV11-2 and TRBJ2-2, with 8 nucleotides matching TRBD2. Germline values: CDR1 SGHAT, CDR2 FQNNGV. The CDR3 has 19 residues. V was pared by 0 bases and J by 3 bases, with 12 bases of the junction left unmatched. In nucleotides, the CDR3 is TGTGCCAGCAGCTTAGATAGCCGCCTGCGGGGGGTCGACACCGGGGAGCTGTTTTTT. Amino acids: CASSLDSRLRGVDTGELFF.

This sequence joins TRBV21-1 and TRBJ1-2. TRBV21-1 is labeled a pseudogene. The CDR3 is 15 amino acids. CDR3 loop: CASAGGGAPGYGYTF. CDR3 DNA: TGTGCCAGCGCCGGTGGTGGAGCCCCTGGCTATGGCTACACCTTC.

The V and J genes are TRBV7-2 and TRBJ2-1; 7 nucleotides line up with TRBD1. From germline, CDR1 is SGHTA and CDR2 FQGNSA. The CDR3 loop spans 15 amino acids. Unmatched junction bases numbered 4, after V lost 5 bases and J lost 0 bases. This CDR3 is CASSVDRSSYNEQFF. The CDR3 DNA sequence: TGTGCCAGCAGCGTGGACAGGAGCTCCTACAATGAGCAGTTCTTC.